These 22 T cell receptor beta chains share one sample of origin, sequenced in a study of blood T cell repertoires in COVID-19. Data came from immunoSEQ multiplex PCR; TCRdb stores just in-frame clones and leaves some out. The table includes a few hundred thousand clones, 88% detected once. The sample consisted of peripheral blood. These receptor sequences come from a woman in her twenties or thirties with acute or convalescent COVID-19.

This chain connects TRBV7-3 to TRBJ1-1; possible D gene TRBD1, 6 bases. The CDR3 covers 15 residues. Trimming took off 1 base at V and 0 bases at J, with 9 bases between the two ends. Germline lookup yields CDR1 SGHTA and CDR2 FQGTGA. The CDR3 DNA reads TGTGCCAGCAGCTTAAGTGGGGGCATGAACACTGAAGCTTTCTTT. As protein: CASSLSGGMNTEAFF.

The J gene is TRBJ1-2, the V gene TRBV5-1; TRBD1 matches at 8 bases. CDR3 length: 14 residues. Germline V lookup: CDR1 SGHRS, CDR2 YFSETQ. J gave up 8 bases and V 0 bases, and 6 bases lay outside the gene matches. The DNA for the CDR3 is TGCGCCAGCAGCTTGGCCGACAGGGGTTGGGGCTACACCTTC. Protein: CASSLADRGWGYTF.

This clone showed up just once. J is TRBJ1-1 and V is TRBV6-5, with 9 bases aligning to TRBD1. With V trimmed by 2 bases and J by 11 bases, 12 bases remained unmatched. Germline V CDR1 and CDR2: MNHEY, SVGAGI. The CDR3 length is 15 residues. The CDR3 loop is CASSYPAGQGLLAFF. In DNA, the CDR3 is TGTGCCAGCAGTTACCCGGCGGGACAGGGTCTTTTGGCTTTCTTT.

The rearrangement uses TRBV5-1 and TRBJ2-5; the match to TRBD2 covers 12 bases. V shed 0 bases, J shed 4 bases, and the junction held 7 bases outside the gene matches. This CDR3 comprises 17 residues. CDR1 and CDR2 (germline): SGHRS, YFSETQ. The CDR3: CASSLVTSGSGRETQYF. CDR3 nucleotide sequence: TGCGCCAGCAGCTTGGTGACTAGCGGGAGCGGTCGAGAGACCCAGTACTTC.

This rearrangement joins TRBV19 to TRBJ1-3, with 7 positions matching TRBD1. The CDR3 totals 16 residues. Germline V lookup: CDR1 LNHDA, CDR2 SQIVND (reference sequence). Losses at the gene ends were 2 bases for V and 0 bases for J; bases not matched to a gene: 4. CDR3 loop: CASSISGQISGNTIYF. The CDR3, as DNA: TGTGCCAGTAGTATATCGGGACAGATCTCTGGAAACACCATATATTTT.

CDR3 region: CASSQGAGYSYEQYF. In DNA, the CDR3 is TGTGCCAGCAGCCAAGGGGCGGGCTACTCCTACGAGCAGTACTTC. V usage is TRBV3-1 (or the pseudogene TRBV3-2) and J usage is TRBJ2-7; D is possibly TRBD2 (5 bases). CDR1 and CDR2 (germline): LGHDT, YNNKEL (reference sequence). Trimming removed 1 base at V and 0 bases at J, with 10 bases between. The CDR3 spans 15 residues.

V and J are TRBV29-1 and TRBJ1-5, with unresolved D. V shed 6 bases and J shed 2 bases, with 8 bases lying between them. The germline gives CDR1 SQVTM, CDR2 ANQGSEA. CDR3 length: 12 amino acids. CDR3 loop: CSVVEGNQPQHF. The CDR3 DNA is TGCAGCGTAGTAGAGGGCAATCAGCCCCAGCATTTT.

V is TRBV27 and J is TRBJ2-1; 11 nucleotides line up with TRBD2. The V gene's germline CDR1 is MNHEY and CDR2 SMNVEV (reference sequence). V trimming: 5 bases; J trimming: 0 bases; junction bases outside the gene matches: 9. The CDR3 loop spans 18 amino acids. The DNA for the CDR3 is TGTGCCAGCAGTCATCGGACTAGCGGGCTTAACTCCTACAATGAGCAGTTCTTC. Translating it yields CASSHRTSGLNSYNEQFF.

The chain links TRBV18 to TRBJ2-2; D might be TRBD2 (5 bases). The CDR3 is 15 residues long. V lost 2 bases, J lost 3 bases, and 10 bases lay in between. Germline assignment: CDR1 KGHSH and CDR2 LQKENI. The CDR3 here is CASSPALADTGELFF. The CDR3 region has the DNA TGTGCCAGCTCACCAGCTCTAGCTGACACCGGGGAGCTGTTTTTT. The whole variable domain, filled in from reference TRBV18 and TRBJ2-2, reads NAGVMQNPRHLVRRRGQEARLRCSPMKGHSHVYWYRQLPEEGLKFMVYLQKENIIDESGMPKERFSAEFPKEGPSILRIQQVVRGDSAAYFCASSPALADTGELFFGEGSRLTVL.

This clone was recorded only once. V gene TRBV27 combines with J gene TRBJ1-5, with 10 bases aligning to TRBD1. The junction had 4 bases not matched to a gene; V was cut back by 8 bases and J by 3 bases. CDR1 and CDR2 (germline): MNHEY, SMNVEV (reference sequence). The CDR3 consists of 14 residues. CDR3 DNA: TGTGCCAGCTCGACAGGGGGCTTCAATCAGCCCCAGCATTTT. It yields the protein CASSTGGFNQPQHF.

V is TRBV15 and J is TRBJ1-6; 8 bases align to TRBD1. Looked up from germline, CDR1 is LNHNV and CDR2 is YYDKDF (reference sequence). V was pared by 5 bases and J by 7 bases, with 13 bases of the junction left unmatched. The CDR3 covers 17 residues. The CDR3: CATSGHQGARTNSPLHF. DNA of the CDR3: TGTGCCACCAGCGGACACCAGGGGGCGAGGACCAATTCACCCCTCCACTTT.

The chain is built from TRBV5-1 and TRBJ2-1; TRBD1 aligns across 11 bases. This CDR3 has 16 amino acids. Germline V CDR1 and CDR2: SGHRS, YFSETQ. The V segment lost 0 bases and the J segment 3 bases; nucleotides outside the gene matches: 2. The CDR3: CASSLAGTGGYNEQFF. The DNA for the CDR3 is TGCGCCAGCAGCTTGGCCGGGACAGGGGGCTACAATGAGCAGTTCTTC.

This sequence joins TRBV6-4 and TRBJ2-2; a weak D match, TRBD2 (5 bases). The CDR3 extends over 13 amino acids. Germline CDR1 reads MRHNA; CDR2 reads SNTAGT. CDR3 coding DNA: TGTGTCAAATCCCGGCCGGGAACCGGGGAGCTGTTTTTT. Protein sequence: CVKSRPGTGELFF.

CDR3 residues: CASSLTGSDTGELFF. The CDR3 DNA sequence: TGCGCCAGCAGCTTGACAGGGTCGGACACCGGGGAGCTGTTTTTT. The gene calls are TRBV5-1 and TRBJ2-2; perhaps TRBD1 as D (6 bases). Germline V gene data show CDR1 as SGHRS and CDR2 as YFSETQ. This CDR3 contains 15 residues. Trimming took off 1 base at V and 3 bases at J, with 10 bases between the two ends. Full variable domain (outside the CDR3, taken from reference TRBV5-1 and TRBJ2-2): KAGVTQTPRYLIKTRGQQVTLSCSPISGHRSVSWYQQTPGQGLQFLFEYFSETQRNKGNFPGRFSGRQFSNSRSEMNVSTLELGDSALYLCASSLTGSDTGELFFGEGSRLTVL.

The V call is TRBV6-2 or TRBV6-3, the J call TRBJ2-7; no clear D. The CDR3 length is 14 residues. Germline CDR1 is MNHEY and CDR2 is SVGEGT. Deletions cut 0 bases from V and 4 bases from J, with 10 bases between. CDR3 in DNA: TGTGCCAGCAGTTACTCCATCACAAGATACGAGCAGTACTTC. Translation: CASSYSITRYEQYF.

This clone was seen a single time. The CDR3: CASSVRQGDTEAFF. The CDR3 region has the DNA TGTGCCAGCAGCGTCCGACAGGGGGACACTGAAGCTTTCTTT. The chain joins TRBV9 to TRBJ1-1; TRBD1 aligns across 9 bases. The V and J ends lost 2 bases and 3 bases, in that order; junction bases with no gene match: 2. Germline assignment: CDR1 SGDLS and CDR2 YYNGEE. This CDR3 contains 14 residues.

The genes are TRBV6-5 and TRBJ1-6, with 7 bases lining up with TRBD1. The V gene's germline CDR1 is MNHEY and CDR2 SVGAGI. This CDR3 comprises 15 residues. The J segment lost 6 bases and the V segment lost 4 bases, leaving 6 bases of the junction unmatched. Here the CDR3 reads CASSSRGALNSPLHF. The CDR3 region has the DNA TGTGCCAGCAGTTCCAGGGGGGCTCTTAATTCACCCCTCCACTTT.

The gene calls are TRBV7-9 and TRBJ2-2, with 9 bases aligning to TRBD2. Trimming took 11 bases from V and 0 from J; bases not matched to a gene: 13. The CDR3 has 17 amino acids. From germline, CDR1 is SEHNR and CDR2 FQNEAQ (reference sequence). The CDR3 DNA reads TGTGCCGGTACCGGGACTAGCTCCAAAACGAACACCGGGGAGCTGTTTTTT. Its protein is CAGTGTSSKTNTGELFF.

CDR3 residues: CASSLHRETSYNEQFF. DNA for the CDR3: TGTGCCAGCAGTTTACACCGGGAGACCTCATACAATGAGCAGTTCTTC. The chain joins TRBV27 to TRBJ2-1; possible D gene TRBD2, 6 bases. There are 16 residues in the CDR3. Germline-derived CDR1 and CDR2 are MNHEY and SMNVEV (reference sequence). The V end lost 2 bases, the J end lost 4 bases, and 15 bases lay between the germline ends.

The J gene is TRBJ2-5, the V gene TRBV27; 7 nucleotides line up with TRBD1. Germline V CDR1 and CDR2: MNHEY, SMNVEV (reference sequence). The CDR3 spans 15 residues. Trimming took 5 bases from V and 5 from J; bases not matched to a gene: 11. CDR3 bases: TGTGCCAGCAGTGGGACAGAACCCACCAGTGAGACCCAGTACTTC. Translation: CASSGTEPTSETQYF.

J is TRBJ2-3 and V is TRBV6-5; TRBD2 is a possible D gene (6 bases). The CDR3 is 15 amino acids. Germline values: CDR1 MNHEY, CDR2 SVGAGI. V lost 2 bases and J lost 2, with 11 bases in between. CDR3 nucleotide sequence: TGTGCCAGCAGTTACGGGGGGACCTTCACAGATACGCAGTATTTT. Its translation: CASSYGGTFTDTQYF.

This chain links TRBV11-2 with TRBJ2-1; 14 positions agree with TRBD2. V dropped 4 bases and J dropped 9; count of bases not matched to a gene: 5. Germline V gene sequence: CDR1 SGHAT, CDR2 FQNNGV. The CDR3 has 15 amino acids. The CDR3 DNA sequence: TGTGCCAGCAGCTCGGGACTAGCGGGAGTAGGTGAGCAGTTCTTC. Residues: CASSSGLAGVGEQFF.